The sequence of this T cell receptor beta chain was determined in a study of molecular identifiers for immune sequencing clone quantification. Study overall: Five portions were made in replicates from RNA of 20,000 or 100,000 naive CD8 cells, and four underwent sequencing.

This clonotype was recorded a few times. Naive CD8 T cells were sorted, and the gate applied was CD8+CD4-CCR7+CD45RA+. Using its own MiXCR run on the PCR reads, TCRdb lists one record per CDR3 protein. Of under 100,000 distinct CDR3 sequences in the sample, 25% were seen once. The CDR3 is 17 residues long. V gave up 2 bases and J gave up 5 bases; unmatched junction bases: 12. Germline loops: CDR1 MNHEY, CDR2 SMNVEV (reference sequence). The sequencing input was naive CD8+ T cells from blood, with Jurkat cell RNA spiked in. Regarding subset: FACS-sorted CD8+CD4-CCR7+CD45RA+ naive T cells. This receptor was obtained from a human donor in good health. Some libraries in this study had Jurkat cell RNA spiked in. The rearrangement links TRBV27 to TRBJ1-1; 9 nucleotides agree with TRBD1. The CDR3 nucleotides read TGTGCCAGCAGTTTAGGAAGGACAGGGGTACGACAAACTGAAGCTTTCTTT. This translates into CASSLGRTGVRQTEAFF.